The 31 T cell receptor beta chains reported below all come from one sample, sequenced in a study of blood T cell repertoires in COVID-19. Data came from immunoSEQ multiplex PCR; TCRdb stores just in-frame clones and leaves some out. The repertoire holds more than 65,000 clones, with roughly 87% as singletons. The sample consisted of peripheral blood. The source of these receptors is a man aged 45 to 65 with active COVID-19.

J is TRBJ2-1 and V is TRBV5-1; 8 bases are a match to TRBD1. The CDR3 has 15 amino acids. The germline gives CDR1 SGHRS, CDR2 YFSETQ. Germline trimming cut 0 bases from V and 9 bases from J; bases unmatched to any gene: 8. CDR3 nucleotide sequence: TGCGCCAGCAGCTTGGCCTCCGGACAGGGCAGTGAGCAGTTCTTC. Translated: CASSLASGQGSEQFF.

The genes are TRBV29-1 and TRBJ2-3, with a weak D call TRBD1 (5 bases). Germline V gives CDR1 SQVTM, CDR2 ANQGSEA. Trimming cost V 8 bases and J 6 bases, with 18 bases left between them. The CDR3 runs 13 residues. CDR3 bases: TGCAGCAATAGACAGTCTTACCAGGATACGCAGTATTTT. This gives the protein CSNRQSYQDTQYF.

The V gene is TRBV7-8, the J gene TRBJ2-7; no definite D call. This CDR3 has 12 residues. CDR1 and CDR2 (germline): SGHVS, FQNEAQ. V was cut by 5 bases and J by 4 bases, with 9 bases left in between. As DNA, the CDR3 is TGTGCCAGCAGCCCAGGCTGGTACGAGCAGTACTTC. Protein: CASSPGWYEQYF. The full variable domain, rest sourced from reference TRBV7-8 and TRBJ2-7, is GAGVSQSPRYKVAKRGQDVALRCDPISGHVSLFWYQQALGQGPEFLTYFQNEAQLDKSGLPSDRFFAERPEGSVSTLKIQRTQQEDSAVYLCASSPGWYEQYFGPGTRLTVT.

The chain couples TRBV7-6 to TRBJ1-2; 8 positions match TRBD1. The germline V gene has CDR1 SGHVS and CDR2 FNYEAQ. The CDR3 runs 15 residues. The J segment lost 4 bases and the V segment lost 1 base, leaving 5 bases of the junction unmatched. The CDR3 loop reads CASSLGQTGVYGYTF. As DNA, the CDR3 is TGTGCCAGCAGCTTAGGGCAGACAGGGGTCTATGGCTACACCTTC.

The chain has TRBV18 and TRBJ1-3, with 10 bases identical to TRBD1. Per the germline V gene, CDR1 is KGHSH and CDR2 is LQKENI. CDR3 length: 19 amino acids. V lost 5 bases, J lost 2 bases, and 15 bases stayed unmatched. The CDR3 nucleotides read TGTGCCAGCTCATATACCGGGACAGGGGCCTCTTTTACTGGAAACACCATATATTTT. Its translation is CASSYTGTGASFTGNTIYF.

This clone showed up just a few times. V usage is TRBV5-4 and J usage is TRBJ2-2, with 8 bases matching TRBD1. The germline gives CDR1 SGHNT, CDR2 YYREEE (reference sequence). This CDR3 comprises 16 residues. Trimming cost V 3 bases and J 3 bases; bases outside gene matches: 7. The CDR3 is CASSSPDRGDTGELFF. CDR3 sequence (DNA): TGTGCCAGCAGCTCACCCGACAGGGGAGACACCGGGGAGCTGTTTTTT.

The chain has TRBV4-2 and TRBJ2-2; 8 bases align to TRBD2. The CDR3 has 17 amino acids. Germline loops: CDR1 LGHNA, CDR2 YNFKEQ. V shed 3 bases, J shed 0 bases, and the junction held 6 bases outside the gene matches. CDR3 sequence: CASSQSLAEANTGELFF. The CDR3 region has the DNA TGTGCCAGCAGCCAGTCACTAGCGGAGGCGAACACCGGGGAGCTGTTTTTT.

The chain carries TRBV6-6 and TRBJ1-1; D may be TRBD1 (5 bases). V was cut by 0 bases and J by 7 bases, with 6 bases left in between. The CDR3 length is 12 residues. The germline gives CDR1 MNHNY, CDR2 SVGAGI (reference sequence). This CDR3 is CASSYSQGEAFF. Here the CDR3 DNA reads TGTGCCAGCAGTTACTCCCAGGGTGAAGCTTTCTTT.

This chain uses TRBV5-1 with TRBJ2-7; TRBD2 might be the D (7 bases). The germline V gene has CDR1 SGHRS and CDR2 YFSETQ. This CDR3 has 16 residues. V was cut by 3 bases and J by 6 bases, with 22 bases left in between. CDR3 coding DNA: TGCGCCAGCAGCTCTGGCGGGTCTAGCGGAGGGGGCGAGCAGTACTTC. This encodes CASSSGGSSGGGEQYF.

V and J are TRBV7-9 and TRBJ1-2; 9 positions match TRBD1. The CDR3 runs 15 residues. V dropped 5 bases and J dropped 4; count of bases not matched to a gene: 8. Germline V gives CDR1 SEHNR, CDR2 FQNEAQ (reference sequence). The CDR3 loop reads CASSPGQGSRYGYTF. The DNA for the CDR3 is TGTGCCAGCAGCCCTGGACAGGGGTCCCGCTATGGCTACACCTTC.

This clone appeared a few times. The rearrangement joins TRBV4-1 to TRBJ1-3; D not resolved. V was trimmed by 1 base and J by 0 bases, leaving 7 bases between them. Germline CDR1 MGHRA, CDR2 YSYEKL. This CDR3 has 15 residues. The CDR3, as DNA: TGCGCCAGCAGCCAAGGACATCTCTCTGGAAACACCATATATTTT. Translated: CASSQGHLSGNTIYF.

V usage is TRBV18 and J usage is TRBJ2-7; the match to TRBD1 covers 10 bases. This CDR3 region has 13 residues. CDR1 KGHSH and CDR2 LQKENI come from the germline V gene. Trimming removed 9 bases from V and 6 bases from J; junction bases left unmatched: 8. The CDR3 DNA sequence: TGTGCCAGTGGACAGGGGGGGTCCCTCGAGCAGTACTTC. Residues: CASGQGGSLEQYF.

V and J are TRBV9 and TRBJ2-7, with 8 bases aligning to TRBD1. After removal of 4 bases from V and 1 base from J, the junction contained 4 bases not matched to a gene. This CDR3 comprises 14 residues. Germline V gene sequence: CDR1 SGDLS, CDR2 YYNGEE. CDR3 sequence (DNA): TGTGCCAGCAGCACAGGGACAGGTTCCTACGAGCAGTACTTC. This translates into CASSTGTGSYEQYF.

This chain joins TRBV11-3 and TRBJ2-7, with D possibly matching TRBD1 (6 bases). Germline V gene sequence: CDR1 SGHNT, CDR2 YENEEA. Trimming took 5 bases from V and 0 from J, leaving 17 bases between them. The CDR3 consists of 16 residues. The CDR3 bases are TGTGCCAGCAGCCCGCGGGCCGGGACAAGCTCCTACGAGCAGTACTTC. Amino acids: CASSPRAGTSSYEQYF.

The J gene is TRBJ1-1, the V gene TRBV6-5; 9 bases map to TRBD1. This CDR3 comprises 13 residues. The V gene end was trimmed by 7 bases and the J gene end by 6 bases; junction bases not matched to a gene: 6. Germline CDR1 and CDR2: MNHEY and SVGAGI. The CDR3 reads CASNPGTGPEAFF. The CDR3 region has the DNA TGTGCCAGCAATCCTGGGACAGGGCCTGAAGCTTTCTTT.

This clone was observed a handful of times. This rearrangement joins TRBV4-2 to TRBJ1-5; 7 bases agree with TRBD1. Per the germline V gene, CDR1 is LGHNA and CDR2 is YNFKEQ. CDR3 size: 15 residues. The V gene end was trimmed by 6 bases and the J gene end by 0 bases; junction bases not matched to a gene: 5. The CDR3 DNA reads TGTGCCAGCAGGGGGACAGCCGATAGCAATCAGCCCCAGCATTTT. Translation gives CASRGTADSNQPQHF.

This chain links TRBV5-4 with TRBJ1-1; 9 bases are a match to TRBD1. CDR3 length: 17 amino acids. Germline V CDR1 and CDR2: SGHNT, YYREEE (reference sequence). V lost 3 bases, J lost 4 bases, and 13 bases stayed unmatched. This CDR3 is CASSSGTGSIGGTEAFF. DNA of the CDR3: TGTGCCAGCAGCTCCGGGACAGGGAGTATTGGGGGCACTGAAGCTTTCTTT.

Ten or more counts support this clone. The chain uses TRBV7-2 and TRBJ1-2; 9 nucleotides match TRBD1. This CDR3 is built from 19 residues. CDR1 is SGHTA and CDR2 is FQGNSA in the germline V gene. The J segment lost 7 bases and the V segment lost 4 bases, leaving 22 bases of the junction unmatched. CDR3 loop: CASSSQPSGTGSLSGGYTF. The CDR3 nucleotides read TGTGCCAGCAGCTCACAGCCTTCCGGGACAGGGTCCCTCTCGGGTGGCTACACCTTC.

The gene calls are TRBV28 and TRBJ2-1; D not resolved. V lost 6 bases to trimming and J lost 0 bases, with 9 bases between them. The length of the CDR3 is 14 residues. Germline-derived CDR1 and CDR2 are MDHEN and SYDVKM. The CDR3 region has the DNA TGTGCCAGCAGACCCTTTAGCTCCTACAATGAGCAGTTCTTC. It specifies CASRPFSSYNEQFF.

In its sample, this clone was seen a few times. The chain carries TRBV18 and TRBJ1-1; the D is unclear. The V end was cut by 3 bases, the J end by 5 bases, with 16 bases between. This CDR3 comprises 15 residues. Germline V gene sequence: CDR1 KGHSH, CDR2 LQKENI. CDR3 nucleotides: TGTGCCAGCTCACCGGCGGGCCCTTCGACGACTGAAGCTTTCTTT. Protein sequence: CASSPAGPSTTEAFF.

The chain joins TRBV29-1 to TRBJ2-5; TRBD1 agrees at 7 bases. The CDR3 is 13 residues long. Germline lookup yields CDR1 SQVTM and CDR2 ANQGSEA. The J segment lost 4 bases and the V segment lost 5 bases, leaving 7 bases of the junction unmatched. CDR3 loop: CSVRGQAGETQYF. The CDR3, as DNA: TGCAGCGTTCGCGGACAGGCCGGAGAGACCCAGTACTTC.

V is TRBV28 and J is TRBJ2-1; the match to TRBD2 covers 8 bases. The CDR3 totals 17 residues. The V gene's germline CDR1 is MDHEN and CDR2 SYDVKM. J lost 7 bases, V lost 6 bases, and 17 bases had no gene match. The CDR3: CASSHPSGTRGRNEQFF. The CDR3 DNA reads as TGTGCCAGCAGCCACCCTTCCGGGACTAGGGGTCGGAATGAGCAGTTCTTC.

This rearrangement joins TRBV11-3 to TRBJ2-3, with TRBD1 identical over 9 bases. The CDR3 has 14 residues. V shed 5 bases and J 6 bases; nucleotides not matched to a gene: 6. Per germline, CDR1 SGHNT and CDR2 YENEEA. The CDR3 protein is CASSRGQGLDTQYF. CDR3 coding DNA: TGTGCCAGCAGCCGCGGACAGGGGTTGGATACGCAGTATTTT.

V gene TRBV7-9 combines with J gene TRBJ1-5, with D possibly matching TRBD1 (5 bases). Per the germline V gene, CDR1 is SEHNR and CDR2 is FQNEAQ (reference sequence). The CDR3 is made up of 14 amino acids. Trimming took 5 bases from V and 5 from J, leaving 13 bases between them. The DNA for the CDR3 is TGTGCCAGCAGCGTTTTGGGAGGGGATCAGCCCCAGCATTTT. It specifies CASSVLGGDQPQHF.

The CDR3 is CASSFRQGSDEQFF. DNA for the CDR3: TGTGCCAGCAGTTTCCGGCAGGGGAGCGATGAGCAGTTCTTC. V gene TRBV27 combines with J gene TRBJ2-1, with a possible D match to TRBD1 (6 bases). V lost 3 bases to trimming and J lost 8 bases, with 14 bases between them. The CDR3 consists of 14 residues. Germline CDR1 is MNHEY and CDR2 is SMNVEV (reference sequence).

As for this clone: The germline gene is not matched at one end of the junction; a read error may be the cause. The chain combines TRBV24-1 with TRBJ1-5; the match to TRBD1 covers 7 bases. The germline V gene has CDR1 KGHDR and CDR2 SFDVKD. CDR3 length: 14 residues. CDR3 sequence reads: CATGDRQGGQPQHF. DNA for the CDR3: TGTGCCACCGGTGACCGACAGGGTGGTCAGCCCCAGCATTTT.

The chain employs TRBV21-1 and TRBJ2-7; the table's D call of TRBD1 was not tested on the DNA. TRBV21-1 is classified as a pseudogene. The CDR3 extends over 16 amino acids. The CDR3 reads CASSDRDSIPSYEQYF. For the CDR3, the DNA is TGTGCCAGCAGCGACCGGGACAGTATCCCATCCTACGAGCAGTACTTC.

V and J are TRBV11-3 and TRBJ2-1; D gene uncertain. Per the germline V gene, CDR1 is SGHNT and CDR2 is YENEEA. The V and J ends lost 0 bases and 7 bases respectively, with 22 bases between them. The CDR3 is made up of 18 amino acids. In nucleotides, the CDR3 is TGTGCCAGCAGCTTAGAAAGCATCGCGGAGCGCATCTCAAATGAGCAGTTCTTC. Its protein is CASSLESIAERISNEQFF.

This clone was seen just once. This chain links TRBV4-2 with TRBJ2-6; tentative D call: TRBD1 (5 bases). CDR1 and CDR2 (germline): LGHNA, YNFKEQ. V was shortened by 4 bases and J by 2 bases, with 6 bases between the two germline ends. The CDR3 sequence is 14 residues long. The CDR3 nucleotides read TGTGCCAGCAGCCCAGGGACTGGGGCCAACGTCCTGACTTTC. Amino acid sequence: CASSPGTGANVLTF.

This chain connects TRBV10-3 to TRBJ2-1; 8 nucleotides agree with TRBD2. This CDR3 region has 16 residues. V was pared by 2 bases and J by 8 bases, with 11 bases of the junction left unmatched. Germline V gene data show CDR1 as ENHRY and CDR2 as SYGVKD. The CDR3 nucleotides read TGTGCCATCAGTGAGCCCGGGGGGGGAGTGGGGCATGAGCAGTTCTTC. Its translation: CAISEPGGGVGHEQFF.

The CDR3 protein is CASSSSSGGSTDTQYF. In nucleotides, the CDR3 is TGTGCCAGCAGCTCCTCTAGCGGGGGGAGCACAGATACGCAGTATTTT. V usage is TRBV13 and J usage is TRBJ2-3, with TRBD2 identical over 11 bases. Germline V gene data show CDR1 as PRHDT and CDR2 as FYEKMQ (reference sequence). V was pared by 4 bases and J by 0 bases, with 3 bases of the junction left unmatched. The length of the CDR3 is 16 residues.